Reported below is one T cell receptor beta chain. Germline V gives CDR1 SEHNR, CDR2 FQNEAQ (reference sequence). V was trimmed by 3 bases and J by 5 bases, leaving 13 bases between them. The CDR3 has 14 amino acids. Under the authors' procedure: For nucleated cells, counts were estimated from reference gene primer amplification. Using immunoSEQ multiplex PCR, the repertoire was profiled, and TCRdb retains in-frame clones only, with some absent. The DNA gave D and trimming, while V, J and clone size come from that table. The data show about 120,000 clones, around 89% seen once. These data are taken from a study of blood T cell repertoires in COVID-19.

The genes are TRBV7-9 and TRBJ1-2; D remains ambiguous. The sequenced sample was peripheral blood. The sequence derives from a human donor with acute or convalescent COVID-19. The donor label of this sample is uncertain. As DNA, the CDR3 is TGTGCCAGCAGCTTTACCTCTAAACCTTATGGCTACACCTTC. Translation: CASSFTSKPYGYTF.